This TCR beta chain was identified during a study of blood T cell repertoires in COVID-19. Overall study: T cells, B-cell-depleted T cells, or PBMCs provided the cDNA or gDNA that served as material.

Data came from immunoSEQ multiplex PCR; TCRdb stores just in-frame clones and leaves some out. The repertoire includes over 250,000 clones, almost 85% of them detected once, and 4% to 6% sits in the top ten. This CDR3 is 16 amino acids long. Germline lookup yields CDR1 ENHRY and CDR2 SYGVKD. V trimming: 4 bases; J trimming: 5 bases; junction bases outside the gene matches: 8. J is TRBJ2-3 and V is TRBV10-3, with 11 bases matching TRBD2. This TCR came from a man between 50 and 59 years old with active or convalescent COVID-19. The sequencing input was peripheral blood. As DNA, the CDR3 is TGTGCCATCAGTGCCTATAGCGGGAGGGCCAGAGATACGCAGTATTTT. Residues: CAISAYSGRARDTQYF.